A single sample gave rise to the 9 T cell receptor beta chains below, sequenced in a study of T cells after yellow fever vaccination. TCRdb reprocessed the 5' RACE reads via MiXCR and lists one record per CDR3 protein. The profile shows approximately 300,000 distinct CDR3 sequences, about 10% of them singletons. The sequencing here drew on CD4+ T cells sorted from PBMCs, taken 45 days after the yellow fever booster vaccination. The receptors stem from a man aged 18 to 30 who received the YFV17D yellow fever vaccine.

This chain connects TRBV7-2 to TRBJ1-4; the match to TRBD1 covers 8 bases. Germline V gene sequence: CDR1 SGHTA, CDR2 FQGNSA. V shed 4 bases and J 8 bases; nucleotides not matched to a gene: 15. The CDR3 loop spans 17 amino acids. CDR3 in DNA: TGTGCCAGCAGCTCCAAGCCTAGACAGGGGAGGCAAGAAAAACTGTTTTTT. This sequence encodes CASSSKPRQGRQEKLFF. The entire variable domain, with the rest obtained from reference TRBV7-2 and TRBJ1-4, is as follows: GAGVSQSPSNKVTEKGKDVELRCDPISGHTALYWYRQSLGQGLEFLIYFQGNSAPDKSGLPSDRFSAERTGGSVSTLTIQRTQQEDSAVYLCASSSKPRQGRQEKLFFGSGTQLSVL.

This clonotype was detected a few times. The genes are TRBV7-9 and TRBJ2-4, with D possibly matching TRBD2 (6 bases). CDR1 is SEHNR and CDR2 is FQNEAQ in the germline V gene (reference sequence). The CDR3 loop spans 16 amino acids. The V gene lost 7 bases and the J gene lost 6 bases, with 22 bases spanning the gap. As DNA, the CDR3 is TGTGCCAGCACCCCATTCGGCGGGGTTGGGGGAAACATTCAGTACTTC. It yields the protein CASTPFGGVGGNIQYF.

The chain combines TRBV4-1 with TRBJ2-7; TRBD2 is a possible D gene (6 bases). The CDR3 contains 14 residues. Germline V gene lookup returns CDR1 MGHRA and CDR2 YSYEKL. V was pared by 1 base and J by 7 bases, with 14 bases between. For the CDR3, the DNA is TGCGCCAGCAGCCAAGTGGGACGGAGGGGAGAGCAGTACGTC. It is translated as CASSQVGRRGEQYV.

This clonotype was counted ten times or more. V usage is TRBV18 and J usage is TRBJ2-3; possible D gene TRBD1, 6 bases. Trimming left V 5 bases short and J 5 bases short, with 17 bases between. The CDR3 runs 15 residues. The germline V gene has CDR1 KGHSH and CDR2 LQKENI. The CDR3 sequence is CASSTTGSTRDTQYF. CDR3 bases: TGTGCCAGCTCAACAACAGGGTCAACCCGAGATACGCAGTATTTT.

This chain joins TRBV10-3 and TRBJ2-7; 8 positions agree with TRBD1. The CDR3 spans 13 residues. V shed 10 bases, J shed 3 bases, and the junction held 8 bases outside the gene matches. Germline assignment: CDR1 ENHRY and CDR2 SYGVKD. Written as DNA, the CDR3 is TGTGCCACGTCAGGGACAGGACTCTACGAGCAGTACTTC. This translates into CATSGTGLYEQYF.

The V and J genes are TRBV7-9 and TRBJ2-2; no firm D call. Looked up from germline, CDR1 is SEHNR and CDR2 is FQNEAQ (reference sequence). With 5 bases removed from V and 0 bases from J, the gap between germline ends came to 13 bases. This CDR3 is 16 amino acids long. The CDR3 spells CASSHRTEANTGELFF. CDR3 coding DNA: TGTGCCAGCAGCCATCGGACCGAAGCGAACACCGGGGAGCTGTTTTTT.

The chain is built from TRBV7-9 and TRBJ2-3; 8 positions match TRBD1. The CDR3 covers 15 residues. The germline V gene has CDR1 SEHNR and CDR2 FQNEAQ (reference sequence). V shed 4 bases, J shed 0 bases, and the junction held 3 bases outside the gene matches. This CDR3 is CASSSDRASTDTQYF. The CDR3 DNA sequence: TGTGCCAGCAGCTCGGACAGGGCGAGCACAGATACGCAGTATTTT.

The chain recombines TRBV12-3 or TRBV12-4 with TRBJ2-2; 7 nucleotides match TRBD2. The length of the CDR3 is 17 residues. Trimming removed 2 bases from V and 5 bases from J; junction bases left unmatched: 11. The CDR3 loop is CASSLRRAGKGTGELFF. The CDR3 DNA reads TGTGCCAGCAGTTTACGTCGAGCGGGGAAGGGAACCGGGGAGCTGTTTTTT.

The chain joins TRBV7-3 to TRBJ1-2; D might be TRBD1 (6 bases). The CDR3 runs 13 residues. Trimming took 4 bases from V and 6 from J, leaving 12 bases between them. Germline V gene data show CDR1 as SGHTA and CDR2 as FQGTGA. CDR3 in DNA: TGTGCCAGCAGCTCCATCGGGGGCGATGGCTACACCTTC. This sequence encodes CASSSIGGDGYTF.